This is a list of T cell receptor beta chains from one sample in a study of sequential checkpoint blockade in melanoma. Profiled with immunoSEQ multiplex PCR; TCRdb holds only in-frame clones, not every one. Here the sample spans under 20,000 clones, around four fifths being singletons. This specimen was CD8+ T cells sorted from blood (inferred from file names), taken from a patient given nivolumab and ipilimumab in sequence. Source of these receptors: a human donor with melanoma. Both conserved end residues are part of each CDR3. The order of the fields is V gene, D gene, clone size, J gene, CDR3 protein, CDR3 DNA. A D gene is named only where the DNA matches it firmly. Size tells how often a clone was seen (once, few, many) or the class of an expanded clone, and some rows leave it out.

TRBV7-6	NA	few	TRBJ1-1	CASSLVGRGDTEAFF	TGTGCCAGCAGCTTAGTGGGGAGAGGTGACACTGAAGCTTTCTTT
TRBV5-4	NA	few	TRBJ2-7	CASSQEGWDEQYF	TGCGCCAGCAGCCAAGAGGGATGGGACGAGCAGTACTTC
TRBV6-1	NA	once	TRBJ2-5	CASNPASETQYF	TGTGCCAGCAACCCAGCGTCGGAGACCCAGTACTTC
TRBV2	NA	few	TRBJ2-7	CASSEFSENEQYF	TGTGCCAGCAGTGAGTTTAGCGAGAACGAGCAGTACTTC
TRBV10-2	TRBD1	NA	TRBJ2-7	CASSEARTGAYEQYF	TGCGCCAGCAGTGAGGCCAGGACAGGGGCCTACGAGCAGTACTTC
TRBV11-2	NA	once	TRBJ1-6	CASSLSYKRSHNSPLHF	TGTGCCAGCAGCTTATCATATAAAAGGAGCCATAATTCACCCCTCCACTTT
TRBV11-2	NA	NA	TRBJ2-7	CASSPNPGWGLVEREQYF	TGTGCCAGCAGCCCTAACCCAGGGTGGGGGCTTGTCGAACGCGAGCAGTACTTC
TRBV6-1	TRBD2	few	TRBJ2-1	CASSAETSGYNEQFF	TGTGCCAGCAGTGCAGAGACTAGCGGCTACAATGAGCAGTTCTTC
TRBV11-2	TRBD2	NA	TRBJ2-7	CASSFSGLDYEQYF	TGTGCCAGCAGCTTTTCGGGACTAGACTACGAGCAGTACTTC
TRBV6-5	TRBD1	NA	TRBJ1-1	CASSPGTGTEAFF	TGTGCCAGCAGTCCCGGGACAGGGACTGAAGCTTTCTTT
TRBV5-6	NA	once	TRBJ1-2	CASSFWGGYGYTF	TGTGCCAGCAGCTTTTGGGGGGGCTATGGCTACACCTTC
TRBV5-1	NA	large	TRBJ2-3	CASSEEEGWRTDTQYF	TGCGCCAGCAGCGAAGAAGAGGGCTGGAGGACAGATACGCAGTATTTT
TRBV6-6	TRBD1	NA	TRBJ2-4	CASSKGQRKNIQYF	TGTGCCAGCAGTAAGGGACAGAGAAAAAACATTCAGTACTTC
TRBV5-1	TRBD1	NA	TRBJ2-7	CASRTGGNEQYF	TGCGCCAGCAGAACAGGGGGAAACGAGCAGTACTTC
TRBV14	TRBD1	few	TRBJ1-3	CASSQERYVPGQANSGNTIYF	TGTGCCAGCAGCCAAGAAAGATATGTACCGGGACAGGCCAACTCTGGAAACACCATATATTTT
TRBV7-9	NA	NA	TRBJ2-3	CASSAAAELTQYF	TGTGCCAGCAGCGCAGCCGCGGAGCTCACGCAGTATTTT
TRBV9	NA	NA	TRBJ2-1	CASSRGSYNEQFF	TGTGCCAGCAGCCGAGGCTCCTACAATGAGCAGTTCTTC
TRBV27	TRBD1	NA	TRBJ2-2	CASSLGTGVGELFF	TGTGCCAGCAGTTTGGGGACAGGGGTCGGGGAGCTGTTTTTT
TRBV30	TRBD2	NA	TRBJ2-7	CAWSLGTSGTYEQYF	TGTGCCTGGAGCCTCGGGACTAGCGGAACCTACGAGCAGTACTTC
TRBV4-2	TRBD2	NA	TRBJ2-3	CASSQEGTSGADTQYF	TGTGCCAGCAGCCAAGAGGGTACTAGCGGGGCAGATACGCAGTATTTT
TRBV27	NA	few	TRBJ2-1	CASGGDGTYNEQFF	TGTGCCAGCGGAGGGGACGGGACCTACAATGAGCAGTTCTTC
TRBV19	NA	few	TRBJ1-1	CASRRDILNTEAFF	TGTGCCAGTAGACGGGACATACTGAACACTGAAGCTTTCTTT
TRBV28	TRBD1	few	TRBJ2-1	CASSFPRGSSYNEQFF	TGTGCCAGCAGTTTCCCCAGGGGGAGCTCCTACAATGAGCAGTTCTTC
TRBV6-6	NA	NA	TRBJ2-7	CASSQDYEQYF	TGTGCCAGCAGTCAGGACTACGAGCAGTACTTC
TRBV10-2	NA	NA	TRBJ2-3	CASFSTRDISTDTQYF	TGCGCCAGCTTCTCAACCCGGGACATTAGCACAGATACGCAGTATTTT
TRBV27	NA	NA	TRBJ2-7	CASSFSGSSYEQYF	TGTGCCAGCAGTTTTTCAGGGTCCTCCTACGAGCAGTACTTC
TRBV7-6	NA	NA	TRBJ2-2	CASSSRGTGELFF	TGTGCCAGCAGCTCAAGGGGGACCGGGGAGCTGTTTTTT
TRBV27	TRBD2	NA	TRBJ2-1	CASSTLLAGDNEQFF	TGTGCCAGCAGCACCTTACTAGCGGGGGACAATGAGCAGTTCTTC
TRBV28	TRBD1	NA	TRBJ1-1	CASSAPTGWDTEAFF	TGTGCCAGCAGTGCGCCGACAGGGTGGGACACTGAAGCTTTCTTT
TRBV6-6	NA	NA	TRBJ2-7	CASSSNYEQYF	TGTGCCAGCAGCTCCAACTACGAGCAGTACTTC
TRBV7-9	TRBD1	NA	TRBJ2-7	CASSTGGYEQYF	TGTGCCAGCTCGACAGGGGGCTACGAGCAGTACTTC
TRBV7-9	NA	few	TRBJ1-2	CASSPGLNYGYTF	TGTGCCAGCAGCCCTGGACTAAACTATGGCTACACCTTC
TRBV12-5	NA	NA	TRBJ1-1	CASGLVRGFTEAFF	TGTGCTAGTGGTTTGGTTCGGGGGTTCACTGAAGCTTTCTTT
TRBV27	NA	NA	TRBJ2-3	CASSFPGRGRDTQYF	TGTGCCAGCAGTTTTCCGGGCAGGGGAAGGGATACGCAGTATTTT
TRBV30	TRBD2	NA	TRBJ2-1	CAWSLGGAYNEQFF	TGTGCCTGGAGTCTGGGGGGGGCCTACAATGAGCAGTTCTTC
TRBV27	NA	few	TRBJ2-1	CATRTSGNEQFF	TGTGCCACAAGGACGTCGGGGAATGAGCAGTTCTTC
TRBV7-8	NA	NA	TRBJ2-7	CASSLSRDTFTYEQYF	TGTGCCAGCAGCTTGTCCCGGGACACCTTTACCTACGAGCAGTACTTC
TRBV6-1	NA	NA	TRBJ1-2	CASSEEEIYGYTF	TGTGCCAGCAGTGAAGAAGAGATCTATGGCTACACCTTC
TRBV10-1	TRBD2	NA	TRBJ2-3	CASSEAGTDTQYF	TGCGCCAGCAGTGAAGCGGGGACAGATACGCAGTATTTT